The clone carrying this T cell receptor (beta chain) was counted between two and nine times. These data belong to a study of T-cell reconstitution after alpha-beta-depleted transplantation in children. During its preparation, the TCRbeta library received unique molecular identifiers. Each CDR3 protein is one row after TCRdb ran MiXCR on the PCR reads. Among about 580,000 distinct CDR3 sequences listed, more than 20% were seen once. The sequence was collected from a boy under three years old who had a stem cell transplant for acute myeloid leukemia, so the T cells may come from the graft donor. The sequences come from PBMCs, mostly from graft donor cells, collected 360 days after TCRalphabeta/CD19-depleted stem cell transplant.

CDR3 coding DNA: TGCAGCGTTGAGGACCCTAGCGGGGGTTTTCGGGGTGAGCAGTTCTTC. Protein product: CSVEDPSGGFRGEQFF. The rearrangement uses TRBV29-1 and TRBJ2-1; 10 positions agree with TRBD2. Germline V gives CDR1 SQVTM, CDR2 ANQGSEA. The CDR3 runs to 16 residues. With 3 bases clipped from V and 9 bases from J, the junction kept 14 bases outside the gene matches.